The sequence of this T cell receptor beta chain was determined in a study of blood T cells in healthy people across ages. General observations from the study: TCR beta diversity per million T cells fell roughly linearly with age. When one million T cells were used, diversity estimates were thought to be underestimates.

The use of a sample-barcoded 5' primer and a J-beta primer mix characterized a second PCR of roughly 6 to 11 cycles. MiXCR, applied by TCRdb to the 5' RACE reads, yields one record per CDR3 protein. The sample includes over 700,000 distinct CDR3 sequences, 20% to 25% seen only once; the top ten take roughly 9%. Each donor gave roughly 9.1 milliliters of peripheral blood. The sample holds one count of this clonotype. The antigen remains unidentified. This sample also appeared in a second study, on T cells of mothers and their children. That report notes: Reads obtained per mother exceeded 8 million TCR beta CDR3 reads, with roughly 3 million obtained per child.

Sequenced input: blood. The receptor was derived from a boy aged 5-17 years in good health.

Written as DNA, the CDR3 is TGTGCCAGCAGCGGAGGGACTAGCGGGGTTGAGACCCAGTACTTC. Its translation is CASSGGTSGVETQYF. The genes are TRBV7-2 and TRBJ2-5; 13 nucleotides align to TRBD2. J lost 5 bases, V lost 5 bases, and 5 bases had no gene match. This CDR3 is built from 15 residues. Germline V gives CDR1 SGHTA, CDR2 FQGNSA.